The rows below give T cell receptor beta chains drawn from one sample of a study of vaccination effects on CD4 cells after COVID-19. For these receptors, no antigen is known. Sequencing was performed with immunoSEQ multiplex PCR; in TCRdb, only in-frame clones are kept and a portion is missing. The table lists more than 13,000 clones, 75% of them singletons. The source material was CD4+ T cells from PBMCs cultured with HCoV-NL63 spike peptides, sampled after COVID-19 vaccination. The receptor source for this set is a human donor who received a COVID-19 vaccine. Both conserved end residues are part of each CDR3. The D gene is left open where the match is weak. Size tells how often a clone was seen (once, few, many) or the class of an expanded clone, and some rows leave it out.

j_call d_call v_call clone_size cdr3_nt cdr3_aa
TRBJ1-1 NA TRBV7-2 NA TGTGCCAGCAGCTCCTACACTGAAGCTTTCTTT CASSSYTEAFF
TRBJ2-4 TRBD2 TRBV2 large TGTGCCAGCAGTTGGACTAGCGGGGGGAGCATTCAGTACTTC CASSWTSGGSIQYF
TRBJ2-5 NA TRBV28 NA TGTGCCAGCATTGGGAATGGGGAGACCCAGTACTTC CASIGNGETQYF
TRBJ2-2 NA TRBV9 NA TGTGCCAGCAGCGGGGGGGTTAACACCGGGGAGCTGTTTTTT CASSGGVNTGELFF
TRBJ1-1 TRBD1 TRBV19 once TGTGCCAGTAGTCTCGGGGACAGGTGGAACACTGAAGCTTTCTTT CASSLGDRWNTEAFF
TRBJ2-7 TRBD2 TRBV11-2 NA TGTGCCAGCAGCTCAGGACTAGACGTCGCCTACGAGCAGTACTTC CASSSGLDVAYEQYF
TRBJ2-1 NA TRBV29-1 NA TGCAGCGTTGGAGGGACTTCCAATGAGCAGTTCTTC CSVGGTSNEQFF
TRBJ2-1 TRBD2 TRBV3-1/TRBV3-2 NA TGTGCCAGCACCCGACTAGCGGGAGGGGGTGAGCAGTTCTTC CASTRLAGGGEQFF
TRBJ2-3 TRBD1 TRBV3-1/TRBV3-2 NA TGTGCCAGCAGCCCTTACCTAGGGGGCACGCAGTATTTT CASSPYLGGTQYF
TRBJ1-1 NA TRBV11-1 NA TGTGCCAGCAGCTTGGAAAGGACGGCGAACACTGAAGCTTTCTTT CASSLERTANTEAFF
TRBJ2-2 TRBD1 TRBV5-4 NA TGTGCCAGCAGCTGGGGGGGGACAGGGGTCACCGGGGAGCTGTTTTTT CASSWGGTGVTGELFF
TRBJ2-1 NA TRBV7-9 NA TGTGCCAGCAGCCCCAATAAGAACTACAATGAGCAGTTCTTC CASSPNKNYNEQFF
TRBJ1-1 NA TRBV19 NA TGTGCCAGTAGTATTTACCTAACCTCGGGCAGGGTGAACACTGAAGCTTTCTTT CASSIYLTSGRVNTEAFF